The clone carrying this TCR beta chain was detected only once. What it binds is not known. The study ran its PCR with 60 Vbeta and 13 Jbeta primers. Using immunoSEQ multiplex PCR, the repertoire was profiled, and TCRdb retains in-frame clones only, with some absent. Seen here are about 180,000 clones, approximately 81% observed once, and the top ten hold around 0.96%. The junction had 9 bases not matched to a gene; V was cut back by 1 base and J by 5 bases. Germline CDR1 reads MNHNS; CDR2 reads SASEGT. The CDR3 extends over 17 amino acids. The sample originates from a study of cytomegalovirus exposure and HLA in healthy donors. The study's findings and limits: Earlier analysis yielded a pattern in which most TCR beta V segments were productive about 90% or about 30% of the time. Another analysis was done later, and it associated around 15,000 TCR beta sequences with HLA alleles at 0.05 false discovery rate. Reports described diagnosis of cytomegalovirus status by the classifier as highly specific and sensitive. Follow-up analysis later connected one missense variant in DCLRE1C with trimming of TCR beta V- and J-genes.

Sample: PBMCs. V is TRBV6-1 and J is TRBJ2-1, with TRBD2 identical over 9 bases. The clonotype comes from a young man in good health and CMV-seronegative. The CDR3 loop is CASSEERGASINNEQFF. In DNA form, the CDR3 reads TGTGCCAGCAGTGAAGAGCGGGGGGCCTCGATAAACAATGAGCAGTTCTTC.